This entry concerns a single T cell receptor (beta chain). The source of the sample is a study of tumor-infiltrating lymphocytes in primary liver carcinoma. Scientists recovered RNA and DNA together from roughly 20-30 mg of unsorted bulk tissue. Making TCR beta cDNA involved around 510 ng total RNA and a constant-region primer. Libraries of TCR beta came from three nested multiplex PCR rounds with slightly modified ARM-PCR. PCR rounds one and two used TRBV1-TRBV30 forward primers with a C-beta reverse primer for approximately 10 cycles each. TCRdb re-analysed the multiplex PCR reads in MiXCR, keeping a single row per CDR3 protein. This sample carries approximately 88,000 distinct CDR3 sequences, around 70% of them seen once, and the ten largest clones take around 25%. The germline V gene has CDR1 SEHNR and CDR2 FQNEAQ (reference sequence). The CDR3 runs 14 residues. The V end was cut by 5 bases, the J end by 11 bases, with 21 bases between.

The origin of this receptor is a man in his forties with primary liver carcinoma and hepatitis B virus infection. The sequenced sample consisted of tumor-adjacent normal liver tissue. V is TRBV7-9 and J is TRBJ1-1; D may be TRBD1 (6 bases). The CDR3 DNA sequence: TGTGCCAGCAGCCCGAATGGGCAGGGGATTGTGGCTTTCTTT. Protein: CASSPNGQGIVAFF. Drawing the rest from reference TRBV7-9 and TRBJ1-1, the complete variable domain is DTGVSQNPRHKITKRGQNVTFRCDPISEHNRLYWYRQTLGQGPEFLTYFQNEAQLEKSRLLSDRFSAERPKGSFSTLEIQRTEQGDSAMYLCASSPNGQGIVAFFGQGTRLTVV.